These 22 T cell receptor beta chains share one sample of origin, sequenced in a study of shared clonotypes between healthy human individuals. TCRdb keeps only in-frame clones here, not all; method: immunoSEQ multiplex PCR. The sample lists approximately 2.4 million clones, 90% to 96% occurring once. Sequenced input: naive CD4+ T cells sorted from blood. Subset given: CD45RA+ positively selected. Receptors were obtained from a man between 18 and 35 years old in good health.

CDR3 amino acids: CSAGGSGSSTDTQYF. The CDR3 DNA reads as TGCAGCGCTGGCGGTAGTGGCAGTAGCACAGATACGCAGTATTTT. This chain links TRBV29-1 with TRBJ2-3; D remains unclear. This CDR3 has 15 amino acids. Germline V lookup: CDR1 SQVTM, CDR2 ANQGSEA. V was pared by 7 bases and J by 0 bases, with 17 bases between.

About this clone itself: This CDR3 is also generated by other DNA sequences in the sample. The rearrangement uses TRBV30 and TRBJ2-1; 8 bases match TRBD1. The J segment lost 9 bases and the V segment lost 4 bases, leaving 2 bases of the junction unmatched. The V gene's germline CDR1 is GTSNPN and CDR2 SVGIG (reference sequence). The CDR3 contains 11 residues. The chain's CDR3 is CAWTGGVEQFF. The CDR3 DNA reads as TGTGCCTGGACAGGGGGCGTTGAGCAGTTCTTC.

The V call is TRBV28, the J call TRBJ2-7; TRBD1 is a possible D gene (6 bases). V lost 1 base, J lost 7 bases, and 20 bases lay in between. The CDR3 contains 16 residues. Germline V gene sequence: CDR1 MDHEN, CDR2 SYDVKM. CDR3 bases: TGTGCCAGCAGTTTATTCCGACAGGCCCCGACGTTGGAGCAGTACTTC. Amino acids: CASSLFRQAPTLEQYF.

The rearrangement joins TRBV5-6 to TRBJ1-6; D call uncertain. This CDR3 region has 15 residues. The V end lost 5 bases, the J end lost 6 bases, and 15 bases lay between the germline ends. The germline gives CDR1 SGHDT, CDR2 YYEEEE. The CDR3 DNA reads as TGTGCCAGCAGGGAACGGATGGGGATTAATTCACCCCTCCACTTT. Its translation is CASRERMGINSPLHF.

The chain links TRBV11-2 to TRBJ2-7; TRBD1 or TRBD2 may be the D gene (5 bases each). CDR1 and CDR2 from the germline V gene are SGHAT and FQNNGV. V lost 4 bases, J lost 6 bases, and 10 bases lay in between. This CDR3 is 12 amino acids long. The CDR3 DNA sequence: TGTGCCAGCAGCTCAGAGGGGTTCGAGCAGTACTTC. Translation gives CASSSEGFEQYF.

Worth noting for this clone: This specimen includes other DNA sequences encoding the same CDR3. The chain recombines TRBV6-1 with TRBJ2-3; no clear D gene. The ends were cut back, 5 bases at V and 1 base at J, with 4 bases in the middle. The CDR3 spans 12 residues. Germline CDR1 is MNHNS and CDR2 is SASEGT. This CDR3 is CASSWGTDTQYF. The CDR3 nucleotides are TGTGCCAGCAGTTGGGGCACAGATACGCAGTATTTT.

The CDR3 region has the DNA TGCGCCAGCAGCCATGCCCGGCTAGCGGGACACTCCGGGGAGCTGTTTTTT. Its protein product is CASSHARLAGHSGELFF. The chain employs TRBV4-3 and TRBJ2-2; 9 positions agree with TRBD2. The length of the CDR3 is 17 residues. The V segment lost 3 bases and the J segment 6 bases; nucleotides outside the gene matches: 11. The germline CDR1 and CDR2 sequences are LGHNA and YSLEER.

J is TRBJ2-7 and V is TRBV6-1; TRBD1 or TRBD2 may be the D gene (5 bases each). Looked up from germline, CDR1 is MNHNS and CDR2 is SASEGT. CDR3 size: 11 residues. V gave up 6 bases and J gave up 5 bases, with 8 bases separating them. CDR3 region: CASRGVHEQYF. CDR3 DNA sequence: TGTGCCAGCAGGGGGGTACACGAGCAGTACTTC.

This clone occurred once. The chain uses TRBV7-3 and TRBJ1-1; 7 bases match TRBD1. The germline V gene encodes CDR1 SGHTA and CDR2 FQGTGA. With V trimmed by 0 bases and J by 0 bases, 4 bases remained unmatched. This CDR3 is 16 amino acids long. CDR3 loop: CASSLTQGTVNTEAFF. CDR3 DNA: TGTGCCAGCAGCTTAACTCAAGGGACAGTGAACACTGAAGCTTTCTTT.

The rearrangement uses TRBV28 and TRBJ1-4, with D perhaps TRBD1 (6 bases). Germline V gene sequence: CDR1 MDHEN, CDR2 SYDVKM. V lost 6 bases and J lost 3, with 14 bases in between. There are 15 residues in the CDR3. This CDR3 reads CASRGWRGANEKLFF. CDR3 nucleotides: TGTGCCAGCAGGGGTTGGAGGGGGGCTAATGAAAAACTGTTTTTT.

CDR3 sequence (DNA): TGTGCCAGCAGCTTAACGACAGGGGGCTTGGGCGGGGAGCTGTTTTTT. Amino acids: CASSLTTGGLGGELFF. The gene calls are TRBV11-2 and TRBJ2-2, with TRBD1 identical over 10 bases. The CDR3 is 16 residues long. From germline, CDR1 is SGHAT and CDR2 FQNNGV. After removal of 2 bases from V and 7 bases from J, the junction contained 7 bases not matched to a gene.

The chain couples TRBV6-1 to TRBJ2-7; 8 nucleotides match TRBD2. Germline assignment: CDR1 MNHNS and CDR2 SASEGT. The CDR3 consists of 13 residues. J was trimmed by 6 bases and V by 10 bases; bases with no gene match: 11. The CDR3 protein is CATAGTRFSEQYF. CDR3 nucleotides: TGTGCCACCGCCGGGACTAGGTTCTCCGAGCAGTACTTC.

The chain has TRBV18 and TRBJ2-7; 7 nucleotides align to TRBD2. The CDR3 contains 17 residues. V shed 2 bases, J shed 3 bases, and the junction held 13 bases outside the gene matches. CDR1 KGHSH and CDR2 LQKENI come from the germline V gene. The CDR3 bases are TGTGCCAGCTCACCAGTCGTCGTGCGGGGAGGGAGCTACGAGCAGTACTTC. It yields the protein CASSPVVVRGGSYEQYF.

CDR3 bases: TGTGCCAGCAGCAGGTCGCAGGGGGTCTCTGAAGCTTTCTTT. It encodes CASSRSQGVSEAFF. The chain carries TRBV27 and TRBJ1-1; 7 bases agree with TRBD1. The CDR3 is made up of 14 amino acids. V shed 6 bases, J shed 6 bases, and the junction held 10 bases outside the gene matches. Germline V gene data show CDR1 as MNHEY and CDR2 as SMNVEV (reference sequence).

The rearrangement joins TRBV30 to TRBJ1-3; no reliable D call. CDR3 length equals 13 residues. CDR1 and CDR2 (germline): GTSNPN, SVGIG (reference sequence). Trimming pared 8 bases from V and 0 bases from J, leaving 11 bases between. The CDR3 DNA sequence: TGTGCCCGAGAGGCGAGCTCTGGAAACACCATATATTTT. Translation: CAREASSGNTIYF.

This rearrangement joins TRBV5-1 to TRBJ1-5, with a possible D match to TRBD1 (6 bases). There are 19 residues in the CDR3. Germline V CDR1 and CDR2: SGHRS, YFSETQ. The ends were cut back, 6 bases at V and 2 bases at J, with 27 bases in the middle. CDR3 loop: CASTLNRDKSIEGNQPQHF. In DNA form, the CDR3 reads TGCGCCAGCACCCTAAACCGGGACAAAAGTATCGAGGGCAATCAGCCCCAGCATTTT.

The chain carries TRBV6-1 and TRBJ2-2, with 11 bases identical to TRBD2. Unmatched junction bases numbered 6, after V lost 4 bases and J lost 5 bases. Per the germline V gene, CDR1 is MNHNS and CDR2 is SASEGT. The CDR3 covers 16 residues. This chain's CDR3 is CASSAFLAGGTGELFF. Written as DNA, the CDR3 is TGTGCCAGCAGTGCCTTTCTAGCGGGAGGAACCGGGGAGCTGTTTTTT.

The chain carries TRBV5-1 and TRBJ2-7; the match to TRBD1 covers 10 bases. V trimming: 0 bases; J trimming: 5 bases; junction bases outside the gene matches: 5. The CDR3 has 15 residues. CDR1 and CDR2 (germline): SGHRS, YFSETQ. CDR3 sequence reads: CASSLVPGQGHEQYF. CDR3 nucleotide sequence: TGCGCCAGCAGCTTGGTACCGGGACAGGGGCACGAGCAGTACTTC.

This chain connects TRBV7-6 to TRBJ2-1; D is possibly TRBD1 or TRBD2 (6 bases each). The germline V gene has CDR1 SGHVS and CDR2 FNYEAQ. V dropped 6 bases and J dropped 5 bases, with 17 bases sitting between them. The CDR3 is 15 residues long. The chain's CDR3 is CASSAGTGAHNEQFF. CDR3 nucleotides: TGTGCCAGCAGTGCCGGGACGGGGGCCCACAATGAGCAGTTCTTC.

The CDR3 sequence is CASRGTSGGQEQFF. The DNA of the CDR3 is TGTGCCAGCAGGGGGACTAGCGGCGGCCAGGAGCAGTTCTTC. The chain employs TRBV9 and TRBJ2-1, with 11 positions matching TRBD2. Germline V lookup: CDR1 SGDLS, CDR2 YYNGEE. The CDR3 is 14 amino acids. V was pared by 5 bases and J by 10 bases, with 8 bases of the junction left unmatched.

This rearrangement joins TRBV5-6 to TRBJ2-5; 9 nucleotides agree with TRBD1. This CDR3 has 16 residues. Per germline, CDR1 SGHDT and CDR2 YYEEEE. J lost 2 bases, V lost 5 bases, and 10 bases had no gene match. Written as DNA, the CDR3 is TGTGCCAGCAGTTTAAAGGGACAGGGACGACAAGAGACCCAGTACTTC. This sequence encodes CASSLKGQGRQETQYF. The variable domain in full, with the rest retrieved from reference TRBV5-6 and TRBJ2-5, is DAGVTQSPTHLIKTRGQQVTLRCSPKSGHDTVSWYQQALGQGPQFIFQYYEEEERQRGNFPDRFSGHQFPNYSSELNVNALLLGDSALYLCASSLKGQGRQETQYFGPGTRLLVL.

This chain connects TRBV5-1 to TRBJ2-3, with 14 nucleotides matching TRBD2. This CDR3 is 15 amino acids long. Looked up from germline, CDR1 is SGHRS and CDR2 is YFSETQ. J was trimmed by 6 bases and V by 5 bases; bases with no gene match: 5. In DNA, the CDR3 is TGCGCCAGCAGTACGACTAGCGGGAGGGAGGATACGCAGTATTTT. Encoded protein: CASSTTSGREDTQYF.